These 21 T cell receptor beta chains came from one sample sequenced in a study of blood T cell repertoires in COVID-19 (dated by TCRdb to 2020 to 2022). The method was the immunoSEQ multiplex PCR assay. This is the immuneACCESS table as TCRdb keeps it, with only in-frame sequences that have V and J called. A part of the clones is gone; compared with another copy, unresolved V genes explain less than half, and the rest is unexplained. Here the sample has 200,000 to 300,000 clones; more than 80% occur a single time. The ten largest clones capture 7.5% of the sample. The sequencing input was peripheral blood. The receptor source for this set is a woman over 75 with COVID-19, enrolled during active disease.

The chain uses TRBV4-3 and TRBJ2-3; weak D call: TRBD2 (5 bases). Germline V gives CDR1 LGHNA, CDR2 YSLEER. Trimming removed 0 bases at V and 6 bases at J, with 10 bases between. The CDR3 covers 14 residues. In DNA form, the CDR3 reads TGCGCCAGCAGCCAAGATTGGAGGAAGGATACGCAGTATTTT. Amino acid sequence: CASSQDWRKDTQYF.

The chain uses TRBV7-8 and TRBJ2-5, with TRBD2 matching over 13 bases. The V and J ends lost 5 bases and 1 base, in that order; junction bases with no gene match: 19. The germline V gene has CDR1 SGHVS and CDR2 FQNEAQ. The length of the CDR3 is 21 residues. CDR3 sequence: CASSPGTSGRGRVPSQETQYF. The CDR3 nucleotides are TGTGCCAGCAGCCCTGGCACTAGCGGGAGGGGAAGGGTTCCTAGCCAAGAGACCCAGTACTTC.

This clone turned up a few times. V is TRBV7-8 and J is TRBJ2-3, with TRBD2 as a possible D gene (6 bases). Trimming pared 4 bases from V and 7 bases from J, leaving 12 bases between. In germline, CDR1 is SGHVS, CDR2 FQNEAQ. The CDR3 length is 13 residues. CDR3: CASSYRLVNTQYF. CDR3 coding DNA: TGTGCCAGCAGCTACCGACTAGTTAATACGCAGTATTTT.

This chain links TRBV5-1 with TRBJ2-1; the match to TRBD2 covers 7 bases. The germline gives CDR1 SGHRS, CDR2 YFSETQ. This CDR3 contains 14 residues. V shed 4 bases, J shed 8 bases, and the junction held 9 bases outside the gene matches. In DNA form, the CDR3 reads TGCGCCAGCAGCCCGGGGACTACCCTCGATGAGCAGTTCTTC. Translation: CASSPGTTLDEQFF.

This chain connects TRBV6-6 to TRBJ1-1; D remains ambiguous. The CDR3 length is 13 residues. V was trimmed by 1 base and J by 13 bases, leaving 16 bases between them. CDR1 and CDR2 from the germline V gene are MNHNY and SVGAGI (reference sequence). Here the CDR3 reads CASSYLSPGEVFF. CDR3 nucleotides: TGTGCCAGCAGTTACTTATCCCCCGGGGAGGTTTTCTTT.

The chain employs TRBV25-1 and TRBJ1-2, with unresolved D. CDR1 is MGHDK, CDR2 SYGVNS, per germline. The CDR3 is 12 amino acids. Trimming left V 4 bases short and J 10 bases short, with 13 bases between. CDR3 in amino acids: CASSGNTGDYTF. In nucleotides, the CDR3 is TGTGCCAGCAGTGGAAATACCGGGGACTACACCTTC.

A note on this clone: Other nucleotide sequences in the sample specify the same CDR3. The chain has TRBV4-3 and TRBJ2-1; 7 bases are shared with TRBD2. From germline, CDR1 is LGHNA and CDR2 YSLEER. The CDR3 spans 16 residues. Germline trimming cut 0 bases from V and 2 bases from J; bases unmatched to any gene: 4. The CDR3 nucleotides read TGCGCCAGCAGCCAAGATCCAGCGGGGACCTACAATGAGCAGTTCTTC. It yields the protein CASSQDPAGTYNEQFF.

V usage is TRBV28 and J usage is TRBJ1-2; no firm D call. The CDR3 consists of 11 residues. Between the trimmed V and J ends, which lost 8 bases and 4 bases, there was a span of 8 bases. The germline CDR1 and CDR2 sequences are MDHEN and SYDVKM. DNA of the CDR3: TGTGCCAGCGGGCCCGGCTATGGCTACACCTTC. Amino acid sequence: CASGPGYGYTF.

A single count supports this clone. The V and J genes are TRBV19 and TRBJ1-6; the match to TRBD1 covers 8 bases. Germline CDR1 LNHDA, CDR2 SQIVND (reference sequence). This CDR3 region has 15 residues. V dropped 6 bases and J dropped 6; count of bases not matched to a gene: 7. The CDR3 loop is CASRDDRGRNSPLHF. The CDR3 bases are TGTGCCAGTAGAGACGACAGGGGACGTAATTCACCCCTCCACTTT.

The chain employs TRBV30 and TRBJ1-5; D unresolved. Germline values: CDR1 GTSNPN, CDR2 SVGIG (reference sequence). The V end was cut by 2 bases, the J end by 6 bases, with 17 bases between. This CDR3 has 15 residues. DNA of the CDR3: TGTGCCTGGAGTTCCCCCCGACAAGGCCCTCAGCCCCAGCATTTT. Protein: CAWSSPRQGPQPQHF.

This sequence joins TRBV12-5 and TRBJ1-2, with 8 bases identical to TRBD1. The germline V gene has CDR1 LGHNT and CDR2 FRNRAP. V trimming: 6 bases; J trimming: 4 bases; junction bases outside the gene matches: 10. The CDR3 runs 15 residues. In DNA, the CDR3 is TGTGCTAGTGGGACTCGGACAGGGTTCAGCTATGGCTACACCTTC. Its protein is CASGTRTGFSYGYTF.

The sample holds a few counts of this clone. V is TRBV2 and J is TRBJ2-7, with 10 bases fitting TRBD1. The V gene end was trimmed by 5 bases and the J gene end by 2 bases; junction bases not matched to a gene: 6. CDR3 length: 15 residues. Germline V CDR1 and CDR2: SNHLY, FYNNEI. The CDR3 loop reads CASSLRDRGPYEQYF. In DNA form, the CDR3 reads TGTGCCAGCAGTCTCCGGGACAGGGGACCCTACGAGCAGTACTTC.

Only one count was recorded for this clone. The V gene is TRBV7-2, the J gene TRBJ2-2; possible D gene TRBD2, 6 bases. The germline V gene encodes CDR1 SGHTA and CDR2 FQGNSA. The CDR3 contains 15 residues. Trimming took off 3 bases at V and 6 bases at J, with 14 bases between the two ends. CDR3 in amino acids: CASSFSDYFAGELFF. The CDR3 DNA reads TGTGCCAGCAGCTTCTCGGACTATTTCGCCGGGGAGCTGTTTTTT.

The chain uses TRBV24-1 and TRBJ2-7; tentative D call: TRBD1 (6 bases). From germline, CDR1 is KGHDR and CDR2 SFDVKD. Trimming pared 5 bases from V and 4 bases from J, leaving 8 bases between. The CDR3 totals 12 residues. The CDR3 loop is CATSAGAYEQYF. The CDR3 nucleotides are TGTGCCACCAGTGCAGGGGCGTACGAGCAGTACTTC.

The CDR3 loop reads CASSQVAGGGTDTQYF. The CDR3 bases are TGTGCCAGCAGCCAAGTAGCGGGGGGCGGAACAGATACGCAGTATTTT. The chain carries TRBV3-1 (or the pseudogene TRBV3-2) and TRBJ2-3; TRBD2 aligns across 10 bases. Germline V gene sequence: CDR1 LGHDT, CDR2 YNNKEL (reference sequence). V lost 1 base and J lost 3; bases outside the gene matches: 4. The CDR3 consists of 16 residues.

The V call is TRBV6-5, the J call TRBJ2-1; D might be TRBD1 (6 bases). Looked up from germline, CDR1 is MNHEY and CDR2 is SVGAGI. CDR3 length: 13 amino acids. V was pared by 10 bases and J by 4 bases, with 14 bases between. This CDR3 reads CATSTGYYNEQFF. The CDR3 DNA sequence: TGTGCCACCTCAACAGGGTATTACAATGAGCAGTTCTTC.

The chain combines TRBV18 with TRBJ2-2; 8 bases agree with TRBD2. The V segment lost 4 bases and the J segment 3 bases; nucleotides outside the gene matches: 1. The CDR3 contains 14 residues. Germline V gene data show CDR1 as KGHSH and CDR2 as LQKENI. The CDR3 DNA is TGTGCCAGCTCACTGACTAGCGACACCGGGGAGCTGTTTTTT. It codes for CASSLTSDTGELFF. Drawing the rest from reference TRBV18 and TRBJ2-2, the complete variable domain is NAGVMQNPRHLVRRRGQEARLRCSPMKGHSHVYWYRQLPEEGLKFMVYLQKENIIDESGMPKERFSAEFPKEGPSILRIQQVVRGDSAAYFCASSLTSDTGELFFGEGSRLTVL.

This clone was detected only once. The V and J genes are TRBV4-2 and TRBJ2-5; 8 positions match TRBD2. V was clipped by 5 bases and J by 4 bases; unmatched bases: 3. The germline V gene has CDR1 LGHNA and CDR2 YNFKEQ. The CDR3 is 13 amino acids. CDR3 residues: CASSSGGVETQYF. Written as DNA, the CDR3 is TGTGCCAGCAGCTCGGGGGGGGTAGAGACCCAGTACTTC.

The chain recombines TRBV7-9 with TRBJ2-7, with TRBD2 identical over 9 bases. Trimming removed 5 bases from V and 12 bases from J; junction bases left unmatched: 8. Germline CDR1 reads SEHNR; CDR2 reads FQNEAQ (reference sequence). This CDR3 is 12 amino acids long. The CDR3: CASSPGVAGAYF. As DNA, the CDR3 is TGTGCCAGCAGCCCCGGGGTAGCGGGAGCGTACTTC. Variable domain in full (rest from reference TRBV7-9 and TRBJ2-7): DTGVSQNPRHKITKRGQNVTFRCDPISEHNRLYWYRQTLGQGPEFLTYFQNEAQLEKSRLLSDRFSAERPKGSFSTLEIQRTEQGDSAMYLCASSPGVAGAYFGPGTRLTVT.

The J gene is TRBJ2-7, the V gene TRBV27, with D tentatively TRBD2 (7 bases). In germline, CDR1 is MNHEY, CDR2 SMNVEV (reference sequence). The CDR3 is 14 amino acids. The V end lost 3 bases, the J end lost 4 bases, and 13 bases lay between the germline ends. The CDR3 coding sequence is TGTGCCAGCAGTTTGGGGGGGCGCCGGTACGAGCAGTACTTC. Amino acid sequence: CASSLGGRRYEQYF.

The chain employs TRBV29-1 and TRBJ2-1; the match to TRBD1 covers 8 bases. The junction had 2 bases not matched to a gene; V was cut back by 6 bases and J by 7 bases. The CDR3 contains 11 residues. The germline CDR1 and CDR2 sequences are SQVTM and ANQGSEA. In nucleotides, the CDR3 is TGCAGCGTGAGGACAGGGAATGAGCAGTTCTTC. This gives the protein CSVRTGNEQFF.